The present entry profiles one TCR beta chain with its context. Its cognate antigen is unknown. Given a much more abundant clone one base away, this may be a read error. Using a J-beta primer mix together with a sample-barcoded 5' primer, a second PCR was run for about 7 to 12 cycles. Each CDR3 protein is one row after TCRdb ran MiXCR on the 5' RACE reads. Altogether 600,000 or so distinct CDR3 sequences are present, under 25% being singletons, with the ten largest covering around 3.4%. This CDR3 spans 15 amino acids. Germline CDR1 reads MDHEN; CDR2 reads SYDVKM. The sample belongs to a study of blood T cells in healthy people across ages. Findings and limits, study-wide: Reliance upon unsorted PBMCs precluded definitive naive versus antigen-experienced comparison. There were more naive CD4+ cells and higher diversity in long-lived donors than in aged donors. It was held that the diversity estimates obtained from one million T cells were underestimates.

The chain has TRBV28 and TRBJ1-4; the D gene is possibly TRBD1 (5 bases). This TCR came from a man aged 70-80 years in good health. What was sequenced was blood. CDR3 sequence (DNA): TGTGCCAGCAGAGAGTCTGTCGGGGGACGGGAAAGACTGTTTTTT. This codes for CASRESVGGRERLFF.